This T cell receptor beta chain comes out of a study of identifying expanded T cells in peripheral blood. The CDR3 length is 14 residues. Germline CDR1 is SGHDT and CDR2 is YYEEEE. With 3 bases clipped from V and 6 bases from J, the junction kept 3 bases outside the gene matches. TCRdb keeps only in-frame clones here, not all; method: immunoSEQ multiplex PCR. The sample yields 75,000 to 90,000 clones, roughly 90% seen once. Sequenced input: blood. The TCR was taken from a person between 18 and 75 years old in good health. This sequence joins TRBV5-6 and TRBJ2-2; 9 bases are shared with TRBD1. The DNA of the CDR3 is TGTGCCAGCAGCTGGGGACAGGGCCCCGGGGAGCTGTTTTTT. This codes for CASSWGQGPGELFF.